The rows below give T cell receptor beta chains drawn from one sample of a study of blood T cell repertoires in COVID-19. Sequenced by immunoSEQ multiplex PCR; TCRdb stores in-frame clones only, minus some. The table has under 200,000 clones, about 90% seen once. Sequencing was performed on peripheral blood. These receptors were collected from a man in his forties or fifties with active or convalescent COVID-19. Each CDR3 is given with its conserved first and last residue. D genes are given only for firm matches. Size values are once, few and many counts, or a class for expanded clones, and some rows have none.

d_gene | j_gene | abundance | v_gene | CDR3nt | CDR3aa
TRBD1 | TRBJ1-2 | - | TRBV2 | TGTGCCAGCAGTGAAGCGCGGACAGGGGGTGGCTACACCTTC | CASSEARTGGGYTF
TRBD1 | TRBJ2-1 | - | TRBV6-5 | TGTGCCAGCAGCAACTACAGGGGAAATGAGCAGTTCTTC | CASSNYRGNEQFF
- | TRBJ2-1 | - | TRBV7-3 | TGTGCCAGCAGCTTACCTTACGGGGGTTTGTACAATGAGCAGTTCTTC | CASSLPYGGLYNEQFF
TRBD2 | TRBJ2-1 | - | TRBV28 | TGTGCCAGCAGTACGCGGGAGCCTAGCAATGAGCAGTTCTTC | CASSTREPSNEQFF
- | TRBJ1-4 | - | TRBV5-6 | TGTGCCAGCAGCCTTGGACGGGATAATGAAAAACTGTTTTTT | CASSLGRDNEKLFF
TRBD1 | TRBJ1-2 | - | TRBV6-4 | TGTGCCAGCAGTGACTCTGGGACAGGGCCTGCAAGCTACACCTTC | CASSDSGTGPASYTF
TRBD1 | TRBJ1-1 | - | TRBV6-2/TRBV6-3 | TGTGCCAGCACCCCTCGGGACAGGGCCGAACAAACTGAAGCTTTCTTT | CASTPRDRAEQTEAFF
TRBD2 | TRBJ2-2 | - | TRBV19 | TGTGCCAGTGGCGAGCGGGGGGCTTGGGTCGGGGAGCTGTTTTTT | CASGERGAWVGELFF
TRBD1 | TRBJ1-3 | few | TRBV11-2 | TGTGCCAGCAGCCCCAGTCCCGGGACAGGATCTGGAAACACCATATATTTT | CASSPSPGTGSGNTIYF
- | TRBJ1-2 | - | TRBV18 | TGTGCCACATCCGGGAGCTCTTTTAACTATGGCTACACCTTC | CATSGSSFNYGYTF
TRBD1 | TRBJ2-2 | - | TRBV6-5 | TGTGCCAGCAGGGCCGGGACAGGGGGCTCCGGGGAGCTGTTTTTT | CASRAGTGGSGELFF
- | TRBJ2-7 | - | TRBV7-2 | TGTGCCAGCAGCTTAGGTACAGGGCATTTCTACGAGCAGTACTTC | CASSLGTGHFYEQYF
- | TRBJ2-4 | - | TRBV7-2 | TGTGCCAGCAGCTTAGCAGTCTTACAGGGTCTAGGGGACATTCAGTACTTC | CASSLAVLQGLGDIQYF
- | TRBJ1-1 | - | TRBV11-3 | TGTGCCAGCAGCTTAGTCATGCGGCCTGAGGGGAACACTGAAGCTTTCTTT | CASSLVMRPEGNTEAFF
TRBD1 | TRBJ1-1 | - | TRBV10-3 | TGTGCCATCAGGGCCGGGACAGGGAGTAGGAACACTGAAGCTTTCTTT | CAIRAGTGSRNTEAFF